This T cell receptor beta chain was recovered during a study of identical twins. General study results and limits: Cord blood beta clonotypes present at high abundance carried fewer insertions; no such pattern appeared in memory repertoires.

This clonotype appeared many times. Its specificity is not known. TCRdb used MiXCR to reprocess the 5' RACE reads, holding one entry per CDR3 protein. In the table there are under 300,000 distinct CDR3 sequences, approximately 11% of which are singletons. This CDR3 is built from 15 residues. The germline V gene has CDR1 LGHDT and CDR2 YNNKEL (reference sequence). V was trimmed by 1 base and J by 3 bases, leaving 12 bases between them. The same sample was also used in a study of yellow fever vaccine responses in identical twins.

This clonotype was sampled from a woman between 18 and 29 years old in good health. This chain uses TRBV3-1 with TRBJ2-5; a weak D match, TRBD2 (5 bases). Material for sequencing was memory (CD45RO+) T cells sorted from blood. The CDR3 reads CASSQGVALEETQYF. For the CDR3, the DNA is TGTGCCAGCAGCCAAGGTGTGGCACTAGAAGAGACCCAGTACTTC.